The 11 T cell receptor beta chains below were found in one sample sequenced in a study of cytomegalovirus exposure and HLA in healthy donors. 60 Vbeta and 13 Jbeta primers were used in PCR. Repertoires were generated with immunoSEQ multiplex PCR, while TCRdb's copy carries only in-frame clones and drops some. This sample has about 160,000 clones; over 60% occur once, and the top ten carry 1.5% to 2%. Specimen: PBMCs. These receptors came from a woman in her twenties or thirties in good health and CMV-seronegative.

This chain's CDR3 is CASSIGGLALDTQYF. For the CDR3, the DNA is TGTGCCAGCAGCATAGGGGGACTAGCTTTAGATACGCAGTATTTT. The gene calls are TRBV9 and TRBJ2-3; 9 bases fit TRBD2. From germline, CDR1 is SGDLS and CDR2 YYNGEE. The V and J ends lost 4 bases and 5 bases, in that order; junction bases with no gene match: 8. The CDR3 is 15 amino acids.

For this clone: Germline is not matched at one junction end, which may reflect a read error. Here the CDR3 DNA reads TGTGCCAGCAGCTCGACAGGGGGCGAGCGGTTCTTC. Translation gives CASSSTGGERFF. The J gene is TRBJ2-1, the V gene TRBV5-4; 10 nucleotides match TRBD1. Germline assignment: CDR1 SGHNT and CDR2 YYREEE (reference sequence). The length of the CDR3 is 12 residues.

The rearrangement links TRBV2 to TRBJ1-2, with a tentative D call TRBD1 (6 bases). V was shortened by 5 bases and J by 7 bases, with 20 bases between the two germline ends. CDR3 length: 15 residues. Germline values: CDR1 SNHLY, CDR2 FYNNEI. As DNA, the CDR3 is TGTGCCAGCAGTCGGGCTCCCGGGGGGCAGGGTGGCTACACCTTC. Translating gives CASSRAPGGQGGYTF.

In its sample, this clone was seen a few times. V usage is TRBV10-1 and J usage is TRBJ1-1; no reliable D call. The CDR3 totals 13 residues. The V end lost 5 bases, the J end lost 0 bases, and 7 bases lay between the germline ends. CDR1 is WNHNN, CDR2 SYGVQD, per germline (reference sequence). The CDR3 loop reads CASSPRLNTEAFF. The CDR3 DNA is TGCGCCAGCAGTCCTCGGTTGAACACTGAAGCTTTCTTT.

The chain carries TRBV5-6 and TRBJ2-6; D is ambiguous. Per germline, CDR1 SGHDT and CDR2 YYEEEE. V lost 2 bases and J 0 bases, leaving 6 bases between the germline ends. This CDR3 region has 15 residues. The CDR3 spells CASSLWSSGANVLTF. The DNA of the CDR3 is TGTGCCAGCAGCTTATGGAGCTCTGGGGCCAACGTCCTGACTTTC.

With respect to this clone: Its ends do not fully match the called genes, so a read error is possible. The chain couples TRBV5-1 to TRBJ1-2; D might be TRBD1 (5 bases). This CDR3 contains 15 residues. Germline CDR1 SGHRS, CDR2 YFSETQ. The chain's CDR3 is CASSQAGKSHYGYPF. CDR3 sequence (DNA): TGCGCCAGCAGCCAGGCAGGGAAGTCCCACTATGGCTACCCCTTC.

V and J are TRBV5-1 and TRBJ2-5; a weak D match, TRBD2 (7 bases). CDR1 is SGHRS, CDR2 YFSETQ, per germline. This CDR3 is 15 amino acids long. The V gene lost 0 bases and the J gene lost 5 bases, with 14 bases spanning the gap. CDR3 coding DNA: TGCGCCAGCAGCTTGGCCGGGGGGCAGCACGAGACCCAGTACTTC. Its protein product is CASSLAGGQHETQYF.

This clone occurred once. The genes are TRBV11-3 and TRBJ2-5; D call uncertain. Germline V gives CDR1 SGHNT, CDR2 YENEEA. V lost 0 bases to trimming and J lost 4 bases, with 6 bases between them. The CDR3 is 13 residues long. The DNA of the CDR3 is TGTGCCAGCAGCTTAGATGCGCGAGAGACCCAGTACTTC. Amino acids: CASSLDARETQYF. Full variable domain (missing parts from reference TRBV11-3 and TRBJ2-5): EAGVVQSPRYKIIEKKQPVAFWCNPISGHNTLYWYLQNLGQGPELLIRYENEEAVDDSQLPKDRFSAERLKGVDSTLKIQPAELGDSAVYLCASSLDARETQYFGPGTRLLVL.

The chain is built from TRBV5-8 and TRBJ1-2; D is ambiguous. The CDR3 runs 16 residues. Germline lookup yields CDR1 SGHTS and CDR2 YDEGEE. The germline V and J ends were trimmed by 3 bases and 0 bases, with 15 bases remaining between them. CDR3 region: CASSSGTYLTNYGYTF. CDR3 bases: TGTGCCAGCAGCTCGGGAACATACTTAACTAACTATGGCTACACCTTC. Full variable domain (rest looked up from reference TRBV5-8 and TRBJ1-2): EAGVTQSPTHLIKTRGQQATLRCSPISGHTSVYWYQQALGLGLQFLLWYDEGEERNRGNFPPRFSGRQFPNYSSELNVNALELEDSALYLCASSSGTYLTNYGYTFGSGTRLTVV.

Regarding this clone: Other DNA sequences in the sample encode the same CDR3. The CDR3 region has the DNA TGTGCCAGCAGCTTAACGGGACAGTACACTGAAGCTTTCTTT. This translates into CASSLTGQYTEAFF. The genes are TRBV7-3 and TRBJ1-1, with 7 bases that match TRBD1. From germline, CDR1 is SGHTA and CDR2 FQGTGA. The CDR3 is 14 residues long. Trimming took 0 bases from V and 3 from J; bases not matched to a gene: 1.

The V call is TRBV12-2, the J call TRBJ2-1; TRBD2, the table's D call, lacks a check against the DNA. TRBV12-2 is deemed a pseudogene. The CDR3 runs to 17 residues. The CDR3 loop is CASRFLIYGSTCNEQFF. CDR3 in DNA: TGTGCAAGTCGCTTTTTAATTTACGGGAGTACCTGCAATGAGCAGTTCTTC.